This T cell receptor (beta chain) was sequenced in a study of glioma-infiltrating T cells. The germline V and J ends were trimmed by 6 bases and 4 bases, with 15 bases remaining between them. Germline CDR1 is KGHSH and CDR2 is LQKENI. The CDR3 is 14 amino acids. TCR alpha and beta CDR3 regions were amplified from RNA using iRepertoire nested multiplex PCR. Input was roughly 85-450 ng of tissue mRNA or PBMC total RNA. TCRdb processed the multiplex PCR reads anew with MiXCR; each CDR3 protein has one entry. Seen here are about 180,000 distinct CDR3 sequences, approximately 40% observed once, and the top ten hold roughly 5.4%. Study results and caveats: Tissue-blood divergence was below expectation in non-neoplastic patients, above in gliomas. Very few CDR3 sequences were shared between tissue and blood.

This clonotype was found many times. Its antigen is undetermined. This chain joins TRBV18 and TRBJ1-2; D call uncertain. Sequenced: glioma tissue, nonneoplastic brain tissue, or PBMCs (not recorded which). The source is a human donor with low-grade glioma or glioblastoma, undergoing nonglioma brain surgery, or in good health (not recorded which). CDR3 in amino acids: CASSVGKTGYGYTF. The CDR3 nucleotides are TGTGCCAGCTCCGTAGGGAAAACTGGCTATGGCTACACCTTC.